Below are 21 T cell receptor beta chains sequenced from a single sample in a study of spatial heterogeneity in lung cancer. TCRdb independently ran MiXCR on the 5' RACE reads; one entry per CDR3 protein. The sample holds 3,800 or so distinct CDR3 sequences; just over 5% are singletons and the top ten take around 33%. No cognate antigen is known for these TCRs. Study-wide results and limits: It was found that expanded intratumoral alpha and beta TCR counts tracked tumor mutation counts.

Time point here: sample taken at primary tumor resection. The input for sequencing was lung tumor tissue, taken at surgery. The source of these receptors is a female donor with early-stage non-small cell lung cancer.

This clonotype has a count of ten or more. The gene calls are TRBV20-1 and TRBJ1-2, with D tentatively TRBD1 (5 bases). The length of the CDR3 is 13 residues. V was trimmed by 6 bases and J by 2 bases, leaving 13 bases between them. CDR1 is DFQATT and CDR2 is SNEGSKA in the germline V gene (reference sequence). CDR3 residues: CSARQQPNYGYTF. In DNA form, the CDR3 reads TGCAGTGCCCGACAGCAACCAAACTATGGCTACACCTTC.

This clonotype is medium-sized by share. In DNA form, the CDR3 reads TGCAGCGTTCGCCCCTCATCCTCCTACGAGCAGTACTTC. Translation gives CSVRPSSSYEQYF. The chain joins TRBV29-1 to TRBJ2-7; D remains ambiguous. Germline CDR1 is SQVTM and CDR2 is ANQGSEA. CDR3 length: 13 amino acids. V lost 5 bases to trimming and J lost 0 bases, with 11 bases between them.

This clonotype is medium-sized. The CDR3 nucleotides are TGTGCCAGCAGTGGCCCAACAGGGGGCGCATACAATGAGCAGTTCTTC. This sequence encodes CASSGPTGGAYNEQFF. This chain connects TRBV6-1 to TRBJ2-1; 9 nucleotides line up with TRBD1. V was clipped by 4 bases and J by 4 bases; unmatched bases: 8. Germline V lookup: CDR1 MNHNS, CDR2 SASEGT. This CDR3 contains 16 residues.

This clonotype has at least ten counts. CDR3 residues: CASSRQGGTEQFF. DNA for the CDR3: TGTGCCAGCAGCAGACAGGGGGGAACTGAGCAGTTCTTC. The chain links TRBV11-1 to TRBJ2-1, with 9 bases matching TRBD1. From germline, CDR1 is SGHAT and CDR2 FQDESV (reference sequence). Trimming removed 5 bases from V and 9 bases from J; junction bases left unmatched: 5. This CDR3 has 13 residues.

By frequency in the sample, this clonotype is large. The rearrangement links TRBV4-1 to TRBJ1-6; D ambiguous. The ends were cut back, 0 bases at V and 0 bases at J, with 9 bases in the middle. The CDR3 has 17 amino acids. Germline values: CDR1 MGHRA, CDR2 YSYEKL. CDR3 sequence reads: CASSQEPSSSYNSPLHF. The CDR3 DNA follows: TGCGCCAGCAGCCAAGAGCCGTCGAGCTCCTATAATTCACCCCTCCACTTT.

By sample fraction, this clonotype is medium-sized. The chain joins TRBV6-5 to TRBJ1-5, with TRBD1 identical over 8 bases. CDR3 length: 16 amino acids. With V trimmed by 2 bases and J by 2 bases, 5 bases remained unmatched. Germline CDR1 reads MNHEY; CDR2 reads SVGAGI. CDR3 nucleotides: TGTGCCAGCAGTTACCTCGGACAGGGTGGCAATCAGCCCCAGCATTTT. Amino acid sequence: CASSYLGQGGNQPQHF.

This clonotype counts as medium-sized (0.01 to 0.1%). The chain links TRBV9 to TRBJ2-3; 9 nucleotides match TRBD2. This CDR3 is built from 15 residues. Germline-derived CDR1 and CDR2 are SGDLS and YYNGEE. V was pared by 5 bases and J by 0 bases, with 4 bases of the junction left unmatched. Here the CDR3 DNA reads TGTGCCAGCAGTCTAGGACTAGCGAGCACAGATACGCAGTATTTT. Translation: CASSLGLASTDTQYF. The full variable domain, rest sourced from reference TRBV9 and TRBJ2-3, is DSGVTQTPKHLITATGQRVTLRCSPRSGDLSVYWYQQSLDQGLQFLIQYYNGEERAKGNILERFSAQQFPDLHSELNLSSLELGDSALYFCASSLGLASTDTQYFGPGTRLTVL.

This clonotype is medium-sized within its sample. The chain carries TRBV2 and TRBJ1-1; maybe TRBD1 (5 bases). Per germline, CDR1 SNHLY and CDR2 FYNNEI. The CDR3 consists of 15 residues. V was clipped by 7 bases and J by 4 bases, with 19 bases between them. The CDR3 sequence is CASIPDGGRRTEAFF. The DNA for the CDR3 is TGTGCCAGCATCCCCGATGGGGGACGTCGCACTGAAGCTTTCTTT. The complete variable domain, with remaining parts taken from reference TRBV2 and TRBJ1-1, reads EPEVTQTPSHQVTQMGQEVILRCVPISNHLYFYWYRQILGQKVEFLVSFYNNEISEKSEIFDDQFSVERPDGSNFTLKIRSTKLEDSAMYFCASIPDGGRRTEAFFGQGTRLTVV.

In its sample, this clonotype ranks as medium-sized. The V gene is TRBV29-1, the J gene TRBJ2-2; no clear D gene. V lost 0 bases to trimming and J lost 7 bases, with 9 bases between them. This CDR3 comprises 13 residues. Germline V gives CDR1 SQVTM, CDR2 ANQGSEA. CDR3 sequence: CSVEERINGELFF. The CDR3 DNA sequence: TGCAGCGTTGAAGAGCGAATCAACGGGGAGCTGTTTTTT.

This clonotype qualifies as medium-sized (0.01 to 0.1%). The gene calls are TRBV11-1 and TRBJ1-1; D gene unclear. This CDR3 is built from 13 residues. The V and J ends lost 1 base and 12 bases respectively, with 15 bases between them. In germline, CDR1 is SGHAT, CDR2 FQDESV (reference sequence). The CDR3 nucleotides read TGTGCCAGCAGCTTAGTTTGGCTCAGCGAAACTTTCTTT. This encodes CASSLVWLSETFF.

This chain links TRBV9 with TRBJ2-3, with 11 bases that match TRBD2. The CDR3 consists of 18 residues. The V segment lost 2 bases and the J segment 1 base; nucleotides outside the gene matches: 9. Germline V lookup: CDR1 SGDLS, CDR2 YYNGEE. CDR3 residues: CASSVLAGGNWGTDTQYF. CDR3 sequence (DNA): TGTGCCAGCAGCGTGTTAGCGGGAGGGAATTGGGGCACAGATACGCAGTATTTT. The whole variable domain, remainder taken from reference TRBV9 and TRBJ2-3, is DSGVTQTPKHLITATGQRVTLRCSPRSGDLSVYWYQQSLDQGLQFLIQYYNGEERAKGNILERFSAQQFPDLHSELNLSSLELGDSALYFCASSVLAGGNWGTDTQYFGPGTRLTVL.

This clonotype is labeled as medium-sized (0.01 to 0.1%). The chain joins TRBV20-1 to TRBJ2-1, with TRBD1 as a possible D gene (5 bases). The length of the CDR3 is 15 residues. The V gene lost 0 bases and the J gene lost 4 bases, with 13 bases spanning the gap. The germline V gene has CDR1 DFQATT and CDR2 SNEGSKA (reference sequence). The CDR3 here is CSARDRQITYNEQFF. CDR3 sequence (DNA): TGCAGTGCTAGAGATCGACAGATCACTTACAATGAGCAGTTCTTC.

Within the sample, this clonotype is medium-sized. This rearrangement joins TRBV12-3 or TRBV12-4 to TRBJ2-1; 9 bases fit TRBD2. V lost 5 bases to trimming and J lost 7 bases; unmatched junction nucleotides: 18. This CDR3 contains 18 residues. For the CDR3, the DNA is TGTGCCAGCAGTCTACCTAGCGGGGCACCAAGGGGCAAGAATGAGCAGTTCTTC. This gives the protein CASSLPSGAPRGKNEQFF.

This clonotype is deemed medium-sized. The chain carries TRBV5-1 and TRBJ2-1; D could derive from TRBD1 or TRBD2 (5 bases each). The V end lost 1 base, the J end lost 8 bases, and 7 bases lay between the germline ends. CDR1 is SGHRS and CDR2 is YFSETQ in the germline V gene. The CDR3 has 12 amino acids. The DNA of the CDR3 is TGCGCCAGCAGCTTGCGGGGCGATGAGCAGTTCTTC. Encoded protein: CASSLRGDEQFF.

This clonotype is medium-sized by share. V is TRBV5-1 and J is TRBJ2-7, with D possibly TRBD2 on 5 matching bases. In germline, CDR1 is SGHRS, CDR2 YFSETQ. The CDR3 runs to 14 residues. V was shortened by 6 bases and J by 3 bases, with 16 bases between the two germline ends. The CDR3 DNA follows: TGCGCCAGCACCTCAACTCCGGGGAACTACGAGCAGTACTTC. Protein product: CASTSTPGNYEQYF.

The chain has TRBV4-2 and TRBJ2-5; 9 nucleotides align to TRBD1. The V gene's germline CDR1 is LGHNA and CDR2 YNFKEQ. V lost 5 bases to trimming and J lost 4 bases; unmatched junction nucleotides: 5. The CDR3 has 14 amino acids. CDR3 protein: CASSVQGAGETQYF. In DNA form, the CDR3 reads TGTGCCAGCAGCGTACAGGGGGCGGGAGAGACCCAGTACTTC.

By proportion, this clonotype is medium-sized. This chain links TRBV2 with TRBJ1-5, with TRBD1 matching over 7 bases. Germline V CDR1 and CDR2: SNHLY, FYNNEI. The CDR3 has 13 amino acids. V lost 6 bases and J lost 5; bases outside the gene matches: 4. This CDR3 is CASRGTVYQPQHF. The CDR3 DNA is TGTGCCAGCAGAGGGACAGTTTATCAGCCCCAGCATTTT.

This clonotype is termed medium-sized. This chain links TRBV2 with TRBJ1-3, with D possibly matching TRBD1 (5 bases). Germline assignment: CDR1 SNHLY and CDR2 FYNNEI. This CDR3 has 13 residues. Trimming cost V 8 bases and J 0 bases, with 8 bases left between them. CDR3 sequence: CASGGSSGNTIYF. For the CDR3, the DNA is TGTGCCAGCGGGGGGAGCTCTGGAAACACCATATATTTT.

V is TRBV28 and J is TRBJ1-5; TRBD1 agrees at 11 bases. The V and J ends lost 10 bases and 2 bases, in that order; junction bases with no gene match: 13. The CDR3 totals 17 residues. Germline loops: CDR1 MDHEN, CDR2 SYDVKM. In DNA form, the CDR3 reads TGTGCCATCCGGACAGGGGGCGCGATAATGGGCAATCAGCCCCAGCATTTT. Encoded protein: CAIRTGGAIMGNQPQHF.

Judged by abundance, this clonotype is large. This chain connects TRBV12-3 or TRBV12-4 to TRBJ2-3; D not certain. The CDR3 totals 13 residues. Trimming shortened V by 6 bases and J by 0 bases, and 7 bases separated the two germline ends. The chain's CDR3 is CASRTDSTDTQYF. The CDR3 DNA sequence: TGTGCCAGCAGGACTGATAGCACAGATACGCAGTATTTT.

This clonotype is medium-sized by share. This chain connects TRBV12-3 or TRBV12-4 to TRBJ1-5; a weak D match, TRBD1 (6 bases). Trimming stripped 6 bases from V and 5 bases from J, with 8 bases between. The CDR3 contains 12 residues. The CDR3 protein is CASRRTDQPQHF. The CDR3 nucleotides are TGTGCCAGCAGGAGGACAGATCAGCCCCAGCATTTT.